A single T cell receptor beta chain is shown here with its context. This sample is part of a study of T cell responses to AZD1222 COVID-19 vaccine. Trimming took 2 bases from V and 6 from J; bases not matched to a gene: 5. The CDR3 totals 15 residues. Germline V lookup: CDR1 SGHVS, CDR2 FNYEAQ. Assay: immunoSEQ multiplex PCR; the TCRdb copy retains only in-frame clones and omits some. The data show about 120,000 clones, 75% to 90% seen once. The clonotype comes from an adult who received the AZD1222 COVID-19 vaccine. The rearrangement links TRBV7-6 to TRBJ2-3, with TRBD2 matching over 10 bases. This specimen consisted of peripheral blood, obtained 28 days after the second AZD1222 dose. CDR3 DNA: TGTGCCAGCAGCTTACCTAGCGGGGGCGGGGATACGCAGTATTTT. Encoded protein: CASSLPSGGGDTQYF.